Following are 12 T cell receptor beta chains from one sample sequenced in a study of T cell changes during pregnancy in multiple sclerosis. TCRdb's copy holds only in-frame clones and misses some; the assay was immunoSEQ multiplex PCR. The sample lists roughly 41,000 clones, more than 75% seen once, with approximately 6.7% in the top ten. Here the sequenced sample was CD8+ T cells from peripheral blood mononuclear cells, taken in the third trimester of pregnancy. The receptors were gathered from a female donor with multiple sclerosis, enrolled in a pregnancy study.

The V call is TRBV30, the J call TRBJ2-2; D remains unclear. Germline CDR1 is GTSNPN and CDR2 is SVGIG (reference sequence). Trimming pared 3 bases from V and 5 bases from J, leaving 13 bases between. The CDR3 consists of 14 residues. This CDR3 is CAWSLLDGTGELFF. The CDR3 DNA is TGTGCCTGGAGCCTCCTAGATGGAACCGGGGAGCTGTTTTTT.

The gene calls are TRBV19 and TRBJ2-3, with a possible D match to TRBD2 (7 bases). The CDR3 consists of 16 residues. The germline V gene encodes CDR1 LNHDA and CDR2 SQIVND (reference sequence). V lost 1 base and J lost 2, with 13 bases in between. CDR3 sequence reads: CASSIGGGGPTDTQYF. The CDR3 DNA is TGTGCCAGTAGTATAGGAGGCGGGGGCCCCACAGATACGCAGTATTTT.

This clone was seen only a few times. This chain connects TRBV15 to TRBJ2-3; 8 nucleotides line up with TRBD1. The CDR3 sequence is 15 residues long. V lost 3 bases, J lost 4 bases, and 6 bases stayed unmatched. CDR1 LNHNV and CDR2 YYDKDF come from the germline V gene (reference sequence). This chain's CDR3 is CATSRENRGADTQYF. CDR3 bases: TGTGCCACCAGCAGGGAGAACAGGGGGGCAGATACGCAGTATTTT.

CDR3 sequence (DNA): TGTGCCAGCAGTTTTGGCATATATAGCGGGGGGGCCCGTTACGAGCAGTACTTC. Encoded protein: CASSFGIYSGGARYEQYF. J is TRBJ2-7 and V is TRBV28; 11 bases map to TRBD2. Germline CDR1 is MDHEN and CDR2 is SYDVKM. V gave up 3 bases and J gave up 4 bases; unmatched junction bases: 14. The CDR3 totals 18 residues. The full variable domain, rest sourced from reference TRBV28 and TRBJ2-7, is DVKVTQSSRYLVKRTGEKVFLECVQDMDHENMFWYRQDPGLGLRLIYFSYDVKMKEKGDIPEGYSVSREKKERFSLILESASTNQTSMYLCASSFGIYSGGARYEQYFGPGTRLTVT.

CDR3 in amino acids: CASSFSKTGGDGYTF. Here the CDR3 DNA reads TGTGCCAGCAGTTTCTCCAAAACAGGGGGCGATGGCTACACCTTC. The chain links TRBV6-6 to TRBJ1-2; 9 bases map to TRBD1. V gave up 4 bases and J gave up 6 bases; unmatched junction bases: 9. The V gene's germline CDR1 is MNHNY and CDR2 SVGAGI (reference sequence). The CDR3 is 15 residues long.

This chain joins TRBV7-8 and TRBJ2-3; a weak D match, TRBD1 (7 bases). The CDR3 extends over 16 amino acids. The germline gives CDR1 SGHVS, CDR2 FQNEAQ. Trimming stripped 0 bases from V and 2 bases from J, with 12 bases between. CDR3 nucleotides: TGTGCCAGCAGCTTAGCCTCAGGGGGGATCACAGATACGCAGTATTTT. Residues: CASSLASGGITDTQYF.

The rearrangement joins TRBV16 to TRBJ2-7; D unclear. The CDR3 is made up of 13 amino acids. V lost 6 bases to trimming and J lost 2 bases, with 11 bases between them. Germline V gene data show CDR1 as KGHSY and CDR2 as FQNENV. This chain's CDR3 is CASRPSYAYEQYF. The CDR3 nucleotides read TGTGCCAGCAGACCCAGTTATGCCTACGAGCAGTACTTC.

The rearrangement uses TRBV27 and TRBJ1-5; D perhaps matches TRBD1 (6 bases). V was pared by 2 bases and J by 3 bases, with 8 bases between. Per the germline V gene, CDR1 is MNHEY and CDR2 is SMNVEV (reference sequence). The CDR3 runs to 14 residues. CDR3: CASSLRGTNQPQHF. Written as DNA, the CDR3 is TGTGCCAGCAGTTTAAGGGGGACCAATCAGCCCCAGCATTTT.

This clone came up a few times. V and J are TRBV6-1 and TRBJ2-7, with no clear D. Germline assignment: CDR1 MNHNS and CDR2 SASEGT. This CDR3 is 13 amino acids long. With 5 bases removed from V and 2 bases from J, the gap between germline ends came to 10 bases. CDR3 nucleotide sequence: TGTGCCAGCAGTCCCGCGATGGCCTACGAGCAGTACTTC. Encoded protein: CASSPAMAYEQYF.

The chain recombines TRBV6-5 with TRBJ2-6; 8 bases fit TRBD1. Germline V lookup: CDR1 MNHEY, CDR2 SVGAGI. CDR3 size: 16 residues. V gave up 2 bases and J gave up 0 bases; unmatched junction bases: 0. CDR3 loop: CASSYTGGSGANVLTF. In DNA, the CDR3 is TGTGCCAGCAGTTACACAGGGGGCTCTGGGGCCAACGTCCTGACTTTC.

This clone was seen a single time. This rearrangement joins TRBV5-1 to TRBJ1-1; 10 bases align to TRBD1. This CDR3 spans 14 amino acids. Unmatched junction bases numbered 4, after V lost 2 bases and J lost 6 bases. Germline loops: CDR1 SGHRS, CDR2 YFSETQ. The CDR3 spells CASSLDRGRPEAFF. The CDR3 DNA is TGCGCCAGCAGCTTAGACAGGGGGCGGCCTGAAGCTTTCTTT. The whole variable domain, remainder taken from reference TRBV5-1 and TRBJ1-1, is KAGVTQTPRYLIKTRGQQVTLSCSPISGHRSVSWYQQTPGQGLQFLFEYFSETQRNKGNFPGRFSGRQFSNSRSEMNVSTLELGDSALYLCASSLDRGRPEAFFGQGTRLTVV.

The chain employs TRBV19 and TRBJ1-2; 9 bases align to TRBD1. Germline V gives CDR1 LNHDA, CDR2 SQIVND (reference sequence). V lost 9 bases and J lost 3; bases outside the gene matches: 5. This CDR3 contains 13 residues. This CDR3 is CASRTGDYYGYTF. In DNA form, the CDR3 reads TGTGCCAGCCGGACAGGGGATTACTATGGCTACACCTTC.